This TCR beta chain originates from a study of molecular identifiers for immune sequencing clone quantification. Overall study: Replicates split RNA from about 20,000 or 100,000 naive CD8 cells five ways, and the researchers sequenced four portions. General study points: With a barcode shared among identical TCR molecules, highly expanded clone sizes could be underestimated.

This clonotype showed up just once. No antigen is known for it. The CDR3 runs to 15 residues. Per germline, CDR1 SGHVS and CDR2 FQNEAQ. V lost 4 bases, J lost 4 bases, and 16 bases lay in between. Bulk libraries came from a prior protocol with listed TCR primers. Each CDR3 protein is one row after TCRdb ran MiXCR on the PCR reads. The sample has about 8,400 distinct CDR3 sequences, roughly 37% seen once. Based on a CD8+CD4-CCR7+CD45RA+ profile, naive CD8 T cells were sorted. The clonotype originates from a human donor in good health. Some libraries in this study had Jurkat cell RNA spiked in. The gene calls are TRBV7-8 and TRBJ2-5, with D perhaps assigned TRBD1 or TRBD2 (6 bases each). The specimen was naive CD8+ T cells from blood, with Jurkat cell RNA spiked in. Noted subset: FACS-sorted CD8+CD4-CCR7+CD45RA+ naive T cells. CDR3 in amino acids: CASSSPMGGAETQYF. CDR3 DNA: TGTGCCAGCAGCTCCCCCATGGGGGGCGCAGAGACCCAGTACTTC.